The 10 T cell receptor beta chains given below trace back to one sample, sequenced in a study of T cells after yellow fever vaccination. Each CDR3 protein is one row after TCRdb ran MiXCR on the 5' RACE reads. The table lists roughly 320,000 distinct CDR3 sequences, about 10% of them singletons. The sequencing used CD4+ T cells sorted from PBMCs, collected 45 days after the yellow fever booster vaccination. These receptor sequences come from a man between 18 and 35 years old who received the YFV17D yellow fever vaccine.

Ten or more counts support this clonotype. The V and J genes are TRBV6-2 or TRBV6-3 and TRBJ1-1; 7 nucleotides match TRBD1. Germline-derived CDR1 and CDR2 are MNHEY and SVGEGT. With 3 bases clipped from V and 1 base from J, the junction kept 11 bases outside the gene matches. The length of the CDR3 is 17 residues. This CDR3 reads CASSYPRRGRTNTEAFF. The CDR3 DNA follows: TGTGCCAGCAGTTATCCCCGCAGGGGGAGGACGAACACTGAAGCTTTCTTT.

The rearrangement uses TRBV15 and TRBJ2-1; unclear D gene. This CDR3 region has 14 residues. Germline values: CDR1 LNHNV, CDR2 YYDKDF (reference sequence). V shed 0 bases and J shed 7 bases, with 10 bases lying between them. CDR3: CATSRDLGRNEQFF. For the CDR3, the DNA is TGTGCCACCAGCAGAGATCTAGGTAGAAATGAGCAGTTCTTC.

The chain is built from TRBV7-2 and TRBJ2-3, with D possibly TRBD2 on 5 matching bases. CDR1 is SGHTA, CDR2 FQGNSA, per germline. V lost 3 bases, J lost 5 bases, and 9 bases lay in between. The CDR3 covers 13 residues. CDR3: CASSFTGKDTQYF. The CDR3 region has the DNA TGTGCCAGCAGCTTTACGGGGAAAGATACGCAGTATTTT.

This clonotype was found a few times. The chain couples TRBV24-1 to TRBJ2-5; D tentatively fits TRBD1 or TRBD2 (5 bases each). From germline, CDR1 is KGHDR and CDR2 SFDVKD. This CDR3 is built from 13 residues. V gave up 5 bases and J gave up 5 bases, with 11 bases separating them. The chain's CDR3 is CATSAWGSETQYF. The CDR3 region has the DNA TGTGCCACCAGTGCCTGGGGGTCTGAGACCCAGTACTTC.

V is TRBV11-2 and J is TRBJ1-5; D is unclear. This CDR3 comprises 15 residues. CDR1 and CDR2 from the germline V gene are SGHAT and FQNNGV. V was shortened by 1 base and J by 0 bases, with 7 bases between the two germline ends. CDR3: CASSLAEGSNQPQHF. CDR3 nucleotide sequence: TGTGCCAGCAGCTTAGCGGAGGGTAGCAATCAGCCCCAGCATTTT.

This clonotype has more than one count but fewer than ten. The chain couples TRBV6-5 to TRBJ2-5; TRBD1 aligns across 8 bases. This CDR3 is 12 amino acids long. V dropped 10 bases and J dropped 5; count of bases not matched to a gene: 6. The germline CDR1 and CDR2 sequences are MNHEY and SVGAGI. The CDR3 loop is CATQGAGETQYF. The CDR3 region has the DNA TGTGCCACTCAGGGGGCTGGGGAGACCCAGTACTTC.

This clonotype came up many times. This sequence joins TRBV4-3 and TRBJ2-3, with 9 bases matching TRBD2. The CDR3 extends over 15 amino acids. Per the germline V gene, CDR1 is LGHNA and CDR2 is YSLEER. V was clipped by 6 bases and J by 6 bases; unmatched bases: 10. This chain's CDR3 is CASSQSRLAGDTQYF. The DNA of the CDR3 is TGCGCCAGCAGTCAATCCAGGCTAGCGGGGGATACGCAGTATTTT.

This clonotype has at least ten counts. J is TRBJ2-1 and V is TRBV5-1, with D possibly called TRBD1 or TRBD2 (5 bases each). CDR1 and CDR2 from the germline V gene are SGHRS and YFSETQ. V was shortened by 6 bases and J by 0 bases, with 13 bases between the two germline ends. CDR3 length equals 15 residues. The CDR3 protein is CASTSGGTSYNEQFF. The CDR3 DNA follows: TGCGCCAGCACAAGTGGTGGGACCTCCTACAATGAGCAGTTCTTC.

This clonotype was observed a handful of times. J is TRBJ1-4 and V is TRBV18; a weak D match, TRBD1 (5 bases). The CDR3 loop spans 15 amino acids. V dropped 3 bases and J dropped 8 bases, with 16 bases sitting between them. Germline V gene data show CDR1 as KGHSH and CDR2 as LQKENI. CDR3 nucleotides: TGTGCCAGCTCACCCTCGGGACCACGAGGGGAAAAACTGTTTTTT. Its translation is CASSPSGPRGEKLFF.

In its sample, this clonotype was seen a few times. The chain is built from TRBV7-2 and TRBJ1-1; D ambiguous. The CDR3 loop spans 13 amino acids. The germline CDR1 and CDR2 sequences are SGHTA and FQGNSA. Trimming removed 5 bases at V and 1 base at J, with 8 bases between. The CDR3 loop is CASSQGPNTEAFF. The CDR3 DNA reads TGTGCCAGCAGCCAAGGACCGAACACTGAAGCTTTCTTT.